The 24 T cell receptor beta chains below come from one sample, sequenced in a study of T cells in Graves' hyperthyroidism and ophthalmopathy. TCR beta CDR3 region amplification was performed from RNA transcripts. The HTBI primer set served for first-round RT-PCR of the TCR CDR3. TCRdb ran MiXCR on the multiplex PCR reads and lists one entry per CDR3 protein. The table records around 420,000 distinct CDR3 sequences, around 14% of them present only once. The sequenced sample consisted of blood. These receptors all stem from a woman younger than 30 with Graves' hyperthyroidism.

This clonotype showed up many times. V is TRBV7-2 and J is TRBJ2-7; TRBD2 matches 10 bases. Per germline, CDR1 SGHTA and CDR2 FQGNSA. The CDR3 loop spans 18 amino acids. After removal of 4 bases from V and 4 bases from J, the junction contained 16 bases not matched to a gene. The CDR3: CASSSHGAGLAGAYEQYF. For the CDR3, the DNA is TGTGCCAGCAGCTCACATGGGGCGGGTCTAGCGGGGGCATACGAGCAGTACTTC.

This clonotype showed up many times. V is TRBV30 and J is TRBJ1-5; D gene unclear. The CDR3 has 13 amino acids. With 4 bases removed from V and 6 bases from J, the gap between germline ends came to 13 bases. CDR1 is GTSNPN and CDR2 is SVGIG in the germline V gene (reference sequence). CDR3 sequence: CAWTRGGSQPQHF. The CDR3 coding sequence is TGTGCCTGGACCCGCGGAGGGAGTCAGCCCCAGCATTTT.

DNA of the CDR3: TGTGCCAGCAGCCCCACGCGGGGAGCGGGCAATCAGCCCCAGCATTTT. Protein product: CASSPTRGAGNQPQHF. The chain combines TRBV5-8 with TRBJ1-5; D is ambiguous. This CDR3 is 16 amino acids long. The germline V and J ends were trimmed by 4 bases and 2 bases, with 16 bases remaining between them. Germline V CDR1 and CDR2: SGHTS, YDEGEE.

Remarks on this clonotype: A much larger clonotype is one base distant, so this may be a read error. The CDR3 ends on some other residue instead of the conserved phenylalanine or tryptophan, so this is likely a read error. This rearrangement joins TRBV20-1 to TRBJ1-5; weak D call: TRBD1 (5 bases). Looked up from germline, CDR1 is DFQATT and CDR2 is SNEGSKA (reference sequence). The V end lost 3 bases, the J end lost 6 bases, and 15 bases lay between the germline ends. There are 14 residues in the CDR3. The CDR3 DNA reads as TGCAGTGCTAGCCCAGGGCTAGAAAGTCAGCCCCAGCATTCT. It encodes CSASPGLESQPQHS.

This clonotype was observed at least ten times. CDR3 in amino acids: CSANDISYEQYF. The CDR3 nucleotides are TGCAGTGCCAATGACATCTCCTACGAGCAGTACTTC. This chain links TRBV20-1 with TRBJ2-7; no firm D call. The CDR3 contains 12 residues. Germline V gene sequence: CDR1 DFQATT, CDR2 SNEGSKA (reference sequence). Trimming cost V 6 bases and J 0 bases, with 9 bases left between them.

This clonotype has a count of ten or more. The CDR3 loop is CASRGAVGETQYF. CDR3 DNA sequence: TGTGCCAGCAGGGGGGCCGTGGGGGAGACCCAGTACTTC. The genes are TRBV12-3 or TRBV12-4 and TRBJ2-5; D possibly corresponds to TRBD1 (6 bases). This CDR3 has 13 residues. Trimming removed 6 bases at V and 5 bases at J, with 13 bases between.

This clonotype occurred a few times. This may come from a read error, since a much larger clone is one base off. This CDR3 is CSARVGNQPQYF. The DNA of the CDR3 is TGCAGTGCTAGAGTTGGGAATCAGCCCCAGTATTTT. The chain links TRBV20-1 to TRBJ1-5; D ambiguous. The tail of the sequence fits TRBJ2-3 better, so the J call may be wrong. Germline assignment: CDR1 DFQATT and CDR2 SNEGSKA (reference sequence). The CDR3 consists of 12 residues.

Many counts were recorded for this clonotype. The chain has TRBV5-1 and TRBJ2-2; no firm D call. Looked up from germline, CDR1 is SGHRS and CDR2 is YFSETQ. The CDR3 runs to 14 residues. Trimming left V 8 bases short and J 0 bases short, with 11 bases between. CDR3 loop: CASAFASNTGELFF. The CDR3 nucleotides read TGCGCCAGTGCCTTTGCGTCGAACACCGGGGAGCTGTTTTTT.

J is TRBJ2-5 and V is TRBV28, with D tentatively TRBD1 or TRBD2 (5 bases each). CDR1 and CDR2 from the germline V gene are MDHEN and SYDVKM. The CDR3 is 14 residues long. V was pared by 5 bases and J by 12 bases, with 22 bases between. The CDR3 DNA reads as TGTGCCAGCAGTCCACCTGGACGGGACCCCAACGAGTACTTC. Its protein is CASSPPGRDPNEYF.

This clonotype has a handful of counts. The chain combines TRBV19 with TRBJ1-2, with a possible D match to TRBD1 (5 bases). There are 15 residues in the CDR3. V lost 5 bases and J lost 7, with 20 bases in between. Germline CDR1 is LNHDA and CDR2 is SQIVND (reference sequence). DNA for the CDR3: TGTGCCAGTAGTCTTTGGACCGTTCGTGGGGGTGGCTACACCTTC. Protein: CASSLWTVRGGGYTF.

This clonotype was observed a few times. The chain is built from TRBV6-4 and TRBJ2-7; 11 nucleotides align to TRBD2. Germline CDR1 reads MRHNA; CDR2 reads SNTAGT. Trimming took 0 bases from V and 5 from J; bases not matched to a gene: 3. The CDR3 is made up of 15 amino acids. For the CDR3, the DNA is TGTGCCAGCAGTGACTCACTAGCGGGAGTTAACGAGCAGTACTTC. Translation gives CASSDSLAGVNEQYF.

The J gene is TRBJ2-7, the V gene TRBV7-2, with TRBD2 matching 10 bases. Trimming cost V 6 bases and J 4 bases; bases outside gene matches: 9. Germline V gives CDR1 SGHTA, CDR2 FQGNSA. CDR3 length: 15 residues. The CDR3 loop reads CASSEREGRSYEQYF. The CDR3 region has the DNA TGTGCCAGCAGTGAGCGGGAGGGCCGGTCGTACGAGCAGTACTTC. Full variable domain (remainder filled in from reference TRBV7-2 and TRBJ2-7): GAGVSQSPSNKVTEKGKDVELRCDPISGHTALYWYRQSLGQGLEFLIYFQGNSAPDKSGLPSDRFSAERTGGSVSTLTIQRTQQEDSAVYLCASSEREGRSYEQYFGPGTRLTVT.

The chain has TRBV9 and TRBJ2-6; D is unclear. Deletions cut 5 bases from V and 4 bases from J, with 10 bases between. This CDR3 has 14 amino acids. Germline V gene sequence: CDR1 SGDLS, CDR2 YYNGEE. The CDR3 DNA reads as TGTGCCAGCAGTGCCCTCGAGGGGGCCAACGTCCTGACTTTC. It codes for CASSALEGANVLTF. The full variable domain, with the rest looked up from reference TRBV9 and TRBJ2-6, is DSGVTQTPKHLITATGQRVTLRCSPRSGDLSVYWYQQSLDQGLQFLIQYYNGEERAKGNILERFSAQQFPDLHSELNLSSLELGDSALYFCASSALEGANVLTFGAGSRLTVL.

Many counts were recorded for this clonotype. The V gene is TRBV11-2, the J gene TRBJ2-3, with D perhaps matching TRBD2 (6 bases). This CDR3 region has 17 residues. Germline V gene data show CDR1 as SGHAT and CDR2 as FQNNGV. V shed 0 bases and J shed 2 bases, with 15 bases lying between them. This CDR3 reads CASSLDRTGVPTDTQYF. CDR3 coding DNA: TGTGCCAGCAGCTTAGATCGGACGGGGGTCCCCACAGATACGCAGTATTTT.

This clonotype has only a few counts. This chain's CDR3 is CSARQISGRAVNEQFF. The CDR3 DNA reads TGCAGTGCTAGGCAGATCAGCGGGAGGGCCGTGAATGAGCAGTTCTTC. The V call is TRBV20-1, the J call TRBJ2-1, with 10 bases matching TRBD2. Germline V gene lookup returns CDR1 DFQATT and CDR2 SNEGSKA (reference sequence). The CDR3 spans 16 residues. V gave up 3 bases and J gave up 7 bases; unmatched junction bases: 12.

Ten or more counts support this clonotype. This sequence joins TRBV2 and TRBJ2-5; perhaps TRBD1 as D (5 bases). The germline CDR1 and CDR2 sequences are SNHLY and FYNNEI. Deletions cut 7 bases from V and 2 bases from J, with 8 bases between. The length of the CDR3 is 12 residues. The CDR3 DNA is TGTGCCAGCAAACCAGGGCAAGAGACCCAGTACTTC. Its protein is CASKPGQETQYF.

This clonotype showed up many times. This chain links TRBV29-1 with TRBJ2-7; D might be TRBD1 or TRBD2, each matching 5 bases. Germline V CDR1 and CDR2: SQVTM, ANQGSEA. The V end lost 5 bases, the J end lost 3 bases, and 11 bases lay between the germline ends. The CDR3 contains 12 residues. CDR3 nucleotides: TGCAGCGTTCTCCGGGGCGACTACGAGCAGTACTTC. It encodes CSVLRGDYEQYF.

Many counts were recorded for this clonotype. The chain has TRBV30 and TRBJ2-7, with TRBD2 as a possible D gene (6 bases). Trimming stripped 4 bases from V and 2 bases from J, with 12 bases between. CDR1 is GTSNPN and CDR2 is SVGIG in the germline V gene (reference sequence). The CDR3 consists of 13 residues. This chain's CDR3 is CAWMTEGTYEQYF. In DNA form, the CDR3 reads TGTGCCTGGATGACGGAGGGAACCTACGAGCAGTACTTC.

This clonotype was observed at least ten times. This rearrangement joins TRBV7-3 to TRBJ2-1; 13 bases match TRBD2. V was pared by 4 bases and J by 10 bases, with 1 base of the junction left unmatched. Germline-derived CDR1 and CDR2 are SGHTA and FQGTGA. The CDR3 has 13 residues. The CDR3 region has the DNA TGTGCCAGCAGCTCACTAGCGGGAGGGGAGCAGTTCTTC. Translation: CASSSLAGGEQFF.

This clonotype showed up just a few times. This chain links TRBV19 with TRBJ2-7; TRBD2 matches 9 bases. CDR1 LNHDA and CDR2 SQIVND come from the germline V gene (reference sequence). Trimming removed 4 bases from V and 4 bases from J; junction bases left unmatched: 11. This CDR3 spans 16 amino acids. In nucleotides, the CDR3 is TGTGCCAGTAGTAGAGAAGTAGCGGGAGTGTTTTACGAGCAGTACTTC. Translation gives CASSREVAGVFYEQYF.

In regard to this clonotype: Compared with germline, one end of the junction differs, possibly owing to a read error. V gene TRBV7-7 combines with J gene TRBJ2-7, with D maybe TRBD1 (5 bases). The CDR3 covers 16 residues. From germline, CDR1 is SSHAT and CDR2 FNYEAQ (reference sequence). DNA for the CDR3: TGTGCTAGCAGCCCCACCCCGACAAGGGGCCCCTACGAGCAGTACTTC. It is translated as CASSPTPTRGPYEQYF.

V gene TRBV12-5 combines with J gene TRBJ2-1, with 9 nucleotides matching TRBD2. The trim removed 1 base at V and 6 bases at J, leaving 1 base unmatched. Germline V CDR1 and CDR2: LGHNT, FRNRAP. This CDR3 region has 14 residues. The CDR3 loop reads CASGLGTSVNEQFF. CDR3 DNA sequence: TGTGCTAGTGGTTTGGGGACTAGCGTCAATGAGCAGTTCTTC.

The V call is TRBV28, the J call TRBJ1-1, with a possible D match to TRBD1 (6 bases). The CDR3 has 11 residues. The germline V and J ends were trimmed by 7 bases and 11 bases, with 14 bases remaining between them. Germline CDR1 is MDHEN and CDR2 is SYDVKM. For the CDR3, the DNA is TGTGCCAGCACCTCCTCAGGGGCGGCTTTCTTT. The encoded protein is CASTSSGAAFF.

This clonotype has a count of ten or more. V is TRBV30 and J is TRBJ2-1; D is unresolved. V lost 3 bases and J 0 bases, leaving 12 bases between the germline ends. CDR3 length: 15 amino acids. The germline V gene encodes CDR1 GTSNPN and CDR2 SVGIG (reference sequence). CDR3 sequence: CAWSADTLSYNEQFF. The CDR3 bases are TGTGCCTGGAGCGCAGACACGCTCTCCTACAATGAGCAGTTCTTC.